This TCR beta chain appears in the sequencing data of a study of blood T cell repertoires in COVID-19. The CDR3 loop spans 17 amino acids. Germline V gives CDR1 SSHAT, CDR2 FNYEAQ (reference sequence). TCRdb's table, derived via immunoSEQ multiplex PCR, lists solely in-frame clones and lacks some. The profile shows some 180,000 clones, around 85% of them singletons. Turning to this clone: At one boundary the junction diverges from the germline segment, which might be a read error.

This sequence originates from a woman aged 55-69 years with acute or convalescent COVID-19. Sample: peripheral blood. The rearrangement uses TRBV7-7 and TRBJ2-5, with TRBD2 as a possible D gene (7 bases). The CDR3 DNA is TGTGCTAGCAGCCCGCTTGGGGGGCGCGGGAGCCCAGAGACCCAGTACTTC. It yields the protein CASSPLGGRGSPETQYF.